The source of this T cell receptor (beta chain) is a study of shared T cell receptors in the human thymus (dated by TCRdb to the early 2020s). With regard to the full study: The study examined how the human thymus generates shared, self-reactive T-cell receptor alpha chains.

Receptor amplification or capture employed the immunoSEQ multiplex PCR assay. In its TCRdb copy, this immuneACCESS table keeps in-frame sequences only and misses some clones. Where compared with another copy, unresolved V genes explain less than half of these, and the others have no known cause. In all, the sample holds about 660,000 clones, and around 87% of those were seen once. Roughly 0.0087% of the sample rests with the top ten. In the case of this clone: Its antigen target is currently unknown. One base away there is no much larger clone; base qualities are not given.

These records were also assigned to another study, of human thymus T cells. The second paper states: Donors were immunologically healthy infants undergoing open corrective cardiac surgery for congenital heart defects in Finland. Thymus tissue was collected as surgical resects that were removed during corrective cardiac surgery. Both the thymic and the peripheral blood repertoires appeared to show biased V and J gene segment usage. Highly overlapping thymic TCR repertoires among unrelated individuals were reported in the related research. The study used under 10 infant thymus samples plus four related peripheral blood samples to characterize TCR alpha and beta repertoires. Donor ages ranged from about 6 to 250 days, and the cohort comprised six or seven male and a couple of female infants. Thymocytes were mechanically released from the tissue and were stored as pellets of about 10-30 million cells at -70 degrees C. A QIAsymphony instrument was used to extract genomic DNA from the frozen cell pellets. The immunoSEQ multiplex PCR assay was used to amplify the TCRB and TCRAD loci from a standardized amount of quality-controlled genomic DNA. The amplicons covered the V(D)J region and were long enough to include the CDR3 and to identify the V and J genes. The amplicons were sequenced on an Illumina platform via the commercial immunoSEQ service. Corrections for primer bias and sequencing errors followed previously described methods, while TCRAD and TCRB definitions were based on the IMGT database. immunoSEQ Analyzer 3.0 and VDJTools were used for repertoire analysis, which covered basic statistics, V/J segment usage, diversity estimates, rarefaction and pairwise overlap. Chao1, ChaoE, Efron-Thisted, Shannon and inverse Simpson indices were used to estimate diversity, which was also estimated on datasets down-sampled to the smallest sample. Repertoire overlap used strict matching of CDR3 nucleotide sequence, V gene and J gene, with Jaccard-based multidimensional scaling clustering. On average, thymus samples yielded roughly 800,000 unique TCRB clonotypes, whereas blood samples yielded about 84,000.

Sample: thymocytes. The sequence came from a boy under two years old with a congenital heart defect. Donor details come from another sample of the same person, matched by shared clones.

The CDR3 protein: CASSLIAGGPQETQYF. The nucleotides read TGTGCCAGCAGCCTTATAGCGGGGGGGCCCCAAGAGACCCAGTACTTC. Recombination joined TRBV7-9 with TRBJ2-5, with 11 bases aligning to TRBD2. Inclusive of the bounding cysteine and phenylalanine, the CDR3 is 16 residues long. The read is trimmed to its CDR3 DNA, 48 bases read in frame from base 1. Clipping removes 5 bases from V and 1 base from J, with 6 as the unmatched junction base count. Based on the germline V gene (reference sequence), the CDR1 and CDR2 sequences are SEHNR and FQNEAQ.